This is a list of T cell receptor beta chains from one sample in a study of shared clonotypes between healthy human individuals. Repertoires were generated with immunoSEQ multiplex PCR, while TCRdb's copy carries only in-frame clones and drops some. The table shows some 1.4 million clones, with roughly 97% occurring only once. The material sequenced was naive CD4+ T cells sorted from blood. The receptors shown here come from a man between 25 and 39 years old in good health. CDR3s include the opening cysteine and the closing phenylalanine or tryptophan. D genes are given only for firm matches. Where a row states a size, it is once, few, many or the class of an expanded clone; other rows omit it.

CATRAVPGNGTQYF TGTGCCACCCGTGCAGTGCCCGGAAATGGCACGCAGTATTTT - - TRBJ2-3 TRBV2
CASSFLRQGSGNTIYF TGTGCCAGTAGTTTTTTACGGCAAGGCTCTGGAAACACCATATATTTT - - TRBJ1-3 TRBV19
CASKEGLAGSNEQFF TGTGCCAGCAAGGAGGGACTAGCGGGTTCAAATGAGCAGTTCTTC once TRBD2 TRBJ2-1 TRBV27
CASSFGGGELFF TGTGCCAGCAGCTTTGGTGGCGGGGAGCTGTTTTTT - - TRBJ2-2 TRBV7-3
CATGRRGQYEQYF TGTGCCACGGGCCGAAGAGGTCAATACGAGCAGTACTTC - - TRBJ2-7 TRBV15
CASSLVGTEAFF TGTGCCAGCAGTTTAGTGGGGACTGAAGCTTTCTTT - - TRBJ1-1 TRBV28
CASSYTHYEQYF TGTGCCAGCAGTTACACCCACTACGAGCAGTACTTC - - TRBJ2-7 TRBV6-6
CASSLRTGALSTDTQYF TGTGCCAGCAGTTTAAGGACAGGCGCGCTTAGCACAGATACGCAGTATTTT - TRBD1 TRBJ2-3 TRBV27
CASSLGPEPELTNEKLFF TGTGCCAGCAGTTTGGGCCCTGAGCCGGAACTAACTAATGAAAAACTGTTTTTT - - TRBJ1-4 TRBV28
CASSIVAVTTSNQPQHF TGTGCCAGTAGTATAGTGGCCGTTACGACTAGCAATCAGCCCCAGCATTTT - - TRBJ1-5 TRBV19
CASRSQGGTGAYEQYF TGCGCCAGCAGATCTCAAGGGGGGACAGGAGCCTACGAGCAGTACTTC - TRBD1 TRBJ2-7 TRBV10-2
CASSLGGGTGGYNEQFF TGTGCCAGCAGCTTAGGGGGCGGGACAGGGGGATACAATGAGCAGTTCTTC - TRBD1 TRBJ2-1 TRBV7-9
CASSFRGSGANVLTF TGTGCCAGCAGCTTCAGGGGGTCCGGGGCCAACGTCCTGACTTTC - TRBD1 TRBJ2-6 TRBV11-2
CASSDRTFSDTQYF TGTGCCAGCAGCGACAGGACTTTCTCAGATACGCAGTATTTT - - TRBJ2-3 TRBV27
CASSVTPSGQGPYEQFF TGTGCCAGCAGCGTAACACCCTCGGGACAGGGGCCGTATGAGCAGTTCTTC - TRBD1 TRBJ2-1 TRBV9
CASSVVPRSTGELFF TGTGCCAGCAGCGTAGTTCCCCGTTCCACCGGGGAGCTGTTTTTT - - TRBJ2-2 TRBV9
CASSSLSSGRLGYNEQFF TGCGCCAGCAGCTCCCTTTCGTCGGGGAGACTTGGCTACAATGAGCAGTTCTTC - - TRBJ2-1 TRBV5-1
CASSDTTGPNQPQHF TGTGCCAGCAGTGACACGACAGGGCCGAATCAGCCCCAGCATTTT - TRBD1 TRBJ1-5 TRBV25-1
CASSDTSGRRRGNIQYF TGTGCCAGCAGCGACACTAGCGGGAGACGAAGAGGGAACATTCAGTACTTC - TRBD2 TRBJ2-4 TRBV28
CASSLSASEETQYF TGTGCCAGCAGCTTGTCAGCTAGTGAAGAGACCCAGTACTTC once - TRBJ2-5 TRBV5-4
CASRPGRTGSDTQYF TGTGCCAGCAGACCCGGGAGGACGGGGTCAGATACGCAGTATTTT - TRBD2 TRBJ2-3 TRBV7-8
CASSERKGLVYEQYF TGTGCCAGCAGTGAGCGAAAGGGACTAGTATACGAGCAGTACTTC - TRBD2 TRBJ2-7 TRBV25-1
CASTSLGGLQMMNTEAFF TGTGCCAGCACCTCCTTAGGGGGGTTGCAGATGATGAACACTGAAGCTTTCTTT once - TRBJ1-1 TRBV7-9
CASSTWGVTQPQHF TGTGCCAGCAGCACCTGGGGGGTAACTCAGCCCCAGCATTTT many - TRBJ1-5 TRBV5-6
CASSPRTVVSYEQYF TGTGCCAGCAGCCCACGGACAGTCGTTTCCTACGAGCAGTACTTC once - TRBJ2-7 TRBV28
CAWSVSGGVLVRHEQYF TGTGCCTGGAGTGTTTCAGGGGGCGTGCTGGTTAGGCACGAGCAGTACTTC - TRBD1 TRBJ2-7 TRBV30
CASRNDRPAGELFF TGTGCCAGCCGAAACGACAGGCCCGCCGGGGAGCTGTTTTTT once - TRBJ2-2 TRBV28
CASSFFRKNLNSGANVLTF TGTGCCAGCAGCTTCTTTCGGAAAAACCTAAACTCTGGGGCCAACGTCCTGACTTTC - - TRBJ2-6 TRBV7-9
CASSEQLHNEQFF TGTGCCAGCAGTGAGCAGCTACACAATGAGCAGTTCTTC - - TRBJ2-1 TRBV6-4
CASSVSGYYNEQFF TGTGCCAGCAGCGTAAGTGGCTATTACAATGAGCAGTTCTTC - - TRBJ2-1 TRBV9
CASSLSHTGVRDNEQFF TGTGCCAGCAGTTTATCTCATACGGGAGTGCGAGACAATGAGCAGTTCTTC - - TRBJ2-1 TRBV28
CASSLGSLNTEAFF TGTGCCAGCAGCTTAGGTTCGCTGAACACTGAAGCTTTCTTT - - TRBJ1-1 TRBV11-2
CASGLVSGLAGSDTQYF TGTGCTAGTGGTTTGGTCTCGGGACTAGCGGGATCAGATACGCAGTATTTT - TRBD2 TRBJ2-3 TRBV12-5
CASSPDPSGRLGSQFF TGTGCCAGCAGCCCGGACCCTAGCGGGAGATTAGGTTCGCAGTTCTTC - TRBD2 TRBJ2-1 TRBV25-1
CASSKGPPQETQYF TGTGCCAGCAGCAAGGGACCCCCTCAGGAGACCCAGTACTTC once - TRBJ2-5 TRBV5-4
CASSGTGRLNTEAFF TGTGCCAGCAGTGGTACAGGGAGATTGAACACTGAAGCTTTCTTT once - TRBJ1-1 TRBV6-1
CASSLASGVETQYF TGTGCCAGCAGCTTGGCTAGCGGGGTCGAGACCCAGTACTTC - TRBD2 TRBJ2-5 TRBV7-9
CASSLVDRGNQPQHF TGTGCCAGCAGTTTAGTAGACAGGGGAAATCAGCCCCAGCATTTT - TRBD1 TRBJ1-5 TRBV28
CASSMTRITVPYEQYF TGTGCCAGTAGTATGACACGAATAACCGTACCCTACGAGCAGTACTTC - - TRBJ2-7 TRBV19
CASSTLQGLAEKLFF TGTGCCAGTAGCACTCTTCAGGGTCTTGCCGAAAAACTGTTTTTT - - TRBJ1-4 TRBV19
CASSELVAGPFNEQFF TGTGCCAGCAGTGAATTAGTAGCGGGCCCATTCAATGAGCAGTTCTTC - TRBD2 TRBJ2-1 TRBV2
CASSVTHGLAGYNEQFF TGTGCCAGCAGCGTAACCCACGGACTAGCGGGCTACAATGAGCAGTTCTTC - TRBD2 TRBJ2-1 TRBV9
CASRHAANYGYTF TGTGCCAGCCGTCACGCTGCTAACTATGGCTACACCTTC - - TRBJ1-2 TRBV19
CASSFFGTRGNEQFF TGCGCCAGCAGCTTCTTTGGGACCCGGGGCAATGAGCAGTTCTTC - - TRBJ2-1 TRBV5-1
CASSNPRRQGTYEQYF TGTGCCAGTAGTAACCCCCGGAGGCAGGGGACCTACGAGCAGTACTTC - - TRBJ2-7 TRBV19
CASSLDLSRSGRPNEQFF TGTGCCAGCAGCTTAGATCTTTCTAGGAGCGGGAGACCCAATGAGCAGTTCTTC - TRBD2 TRBJ2-1 TRBV11-3
CASSPLAGDVYEQFF TGTGCCAGCTCACCGCTAGCGGGAGACGTCTATGAGCAGTTCTTC - TRBD2 TRBJ2-1 TRBV18
CASSLGLAGASGANVLTF TGCGCCAGCAGCTTGGGACTAGCGGGAGCCTCTGGGGCCAACGTCCTGACTTTC - TRBD2 TRBJ2-6 TRBV5-1
CASRLADHGTLSNQPQHF TGTGCAAGTCGCTTAGCGGACCACGGGACACTAAGCAATCAGCCCCAGCATTTT - - TRBJ1-5 TRBV12-2
CASSQDQGGQGDFVPTDTQYF TGTGCCAGCAGCCAAGATCAGGGGGGACAGGGTGATTTTGTACCCACAGATACGCAGTATTTT - TRBD1 TRBJ2-3 TRBV14